The rows below give T cell receptor beta chains drawn from one sample of a study of T cell repertoires in cytomegalovirus infection. TCRdb itself ran the reads through MiXCR, one entry per CDR3 protein. The data hold about 360,000 distinct CDR3 sequences, with 15% to 20% observed a single time. Sample: PBMCs. These receptors originate from a human donor in good health (CMV status not recorded). Some clones in this sample may be carry-over from other donors' samples. Both conserved end residues are part of each CDR3. The D gene is left open where the match is weak. For some rows the clone size is stated as once, few or many, or as a class when expanded; others skip it.

>TRBJ2-5|-|-|TRBV28
TGTGCCAGCAGTTTATCGGGGAGAAAAGAGAACCAGTACTTC
CASSLSGRKENQYF
>TRBJ1-1|few|-|TRBV12-5
TGTGCTAGTGGTTTGGCTGGAGGGTTTGCCACTGAAGCTTTCTTT
CASGLAGGFATEAFF
>TRBJ1-1|-|-|TRBV20-1
TGCAGTGCTAGGAGGGGGAAAGCTTTCTTT
CSARRGKAFF
>TRBJ2-7|many|-|TRBV7-6
TGTGCCAGCACGGAGGGGGCCACCTACGAGCAGTACTTC
CASTEGATYEQYF
>TRBJ1-5|many|-|TRBV7-2
TGTGCCAGCAGCTTGGGGTCGGGTAGCAATCAGCCCCAGCATTTT
CASSLGSGSNQPQHF
>TRBJ1-2|many|-|TRBV7-6
TGTGCCAGCAGCTTGGGATCGATTGGGAACCGGGGCTACACCTTC
CASSLGSIGNRGYTF
>TRBJ2-5|many|-|TRBV7-2
TGTGCCAGCAGCCAAAACTCCCAGGGCTCCCAAGAGACCCAGTACTTC
CASSQNSQGSQETQYF
>TRBJ1-1|many|-|TRBV5-4
TGTGCCAGCAGCCCCGGGGAGGGGCATGAAGCTTTCTTT
CASSPGEGHEAFF
>TRBJ1-2|-|-|TRBV4-2
TGTGCCAGCAGCCAAACGGGGGCGCCCTATGGCTACACCTTC
CASSQTGAPYGYTF
>TRBJ2-3|many|TRBD1|TRBV12-3/TRBV12-4
TGTGCCAGCAGTCTCGGACAGGGAAGCACAGATACGCAGTATTTT
CASSLGQGSTDTQYF
>TRBJ1-1|-|-|TRBV4-2
TGTGCCAGCAGCCAGGGACACCTAAACACTGAAGCTTTCTTT
CASSQGHLNTEAFF
>TRBJ2-5|-|TRBD2|TRBV7-6
TGTGCCAGCAGCGGGATGCGGACTAGCGGGACCCCGCGGACCCAGTACTTC
CASSGMRTSGTPRTQYF
>TRBJ2-5|-|TRBD2|TRBV20-1
TGCAGTGCTAGAGGTAGCGGGGGGCTCCGAAAAGAGACCCAGTACTTC
CSARGSGGLRKETQYF
>TRBJ1-6|many|-|TRBV7-8
TGTGCCAGCAGCCCCGAAAGGGCAGTAAATTCACCCCTCCACTTT
CASSPERAVNSPLHF
>TRBJ1-1|-|-|TRBV7-8
TGTGCCAGCAGCTCAATGGCAGGGCAGGGGTACACTGAAGCTTTCTTT
CASSSMAGQGYTEAFF
>TRBJ1-1|-|TRBD1|TRBV6-2/TRBV6-3
TGTGCCAGCAGTTACTCGGGACAGGGTGACACTGAAGCTTTCTTT
CASSYSGQGDTEAFF
>TRBJ1-1|few|-|TRBV10-3
TGTGCCATCAAGCAGACGAATGAAGCTTTCTTT
CAIKQTNEAFF
>TRBJ1-2|few|TRBD1|TRBV12-3/TRBV12-4
TGTGCCAGCAGTCCGAGACAGGGGGAGCACTATGGCTACACCTTC
CASSPRQGEHYGYTF
>TRBJ1-2|-|-|TRBV5-4
TGTGCCAGCAGCTTTAGGGGGTCTTTGGATGGCTACACCTTC
CASSFRGSLDGYTF
>TRBJ1-4|few|TRBD1|TRBV20-1
TGCAGTGCTGCGCTCGGGACAGCAACAACTAATGAAAAACTGTTTTTT
CSAALGTATTNEKLFF
>TRBJ2-7|few|-|TRBV10-3
TGTGCCATCAGTGGCGGGACAGCCCATTCCTACGAGCAGTACTTC
CAISGGTAHSYEQYF
>TRBJ1-1|many|-|TRBV5-4
TGTGCCAGCAGCCCCCGGGACAAAAGGCCCTCGGGGACTGAAGCTTTCTTT
CASSPRDKRPSGTEAFF
>TRBJ2-5|few|-|TRBV20-1
TGCAGTGCTAGAGGGGCAGGGGATGGAGAGACCCAGTACTTC
CSARGAGDGETQYF
>TRBJ2-5|few|-|TRBV5-1
TGCGCCAGCAGTCGACGGAAAGAGACCCAGTACTTC
CASSRRKETQYF
>TRBJ2-3|few|-|TRBV28
TGTGCCAGCAGTTTGGGGACAGAGAGCGGGGATACGCAGTATTTT
CASSLGTESGDTQYF
>TRBJ2-2|many|-|TRBV28
TGTGCCAGCAGTTTAGCGGGGGCGAACGGGGAGCTGTTTTTT
CASSLAGANGELFF
>TRBJ2-2|few|TRBD2|TRBV4-3
TGCGCCAGCAGCCAAGATATAGCGGGAGCCGGGGAGCTGTTTTTT
CASSQDIAGAGELFF
>TRBJ1-1|few|-|TRBV2
TGTGCCAGCAGGGCTTTCGAGAACACTGAAGCTTTCTTT
CASRAFENTEAFF
>TRBJ2-3|many|TRBD2|TRBV7-2
TGTGCCAGCAGCTTAATGTGGGGGGGAACAGATACGCAGTATTTT
CASSLMWGGTDTQYF
>TRBJ2-4|many|-|TRBV5-1
TGCGCCAGCAGACCAAGCCCGGCCCTAGCCAAAAACATTCAGTACTTC
CASRPSPALAKNIQYF
>TRBJ2-3|-|-|TRBV20-1
TGCAGTGCTAGGTCCTTGACAGATACGCAGTATTTT
CSARSLTDTQYF
>TRBJ2-5|few|-|TRBV20-1
TGCAGTGCCGGGGGGGCAGGGGGTTGGGAGACCCAGTACTTC
CSAGGAGGWETQYF
>TRBJ1-2|many|-|TRBV28
TGTGCCATCGGAATCGCAAGTGGCTACACCTTC
CAIGIASGYTF
>TRBJ1-4|-|-|TRBV3-1
TGTGCCAGCAGTTCAAGGGGCACGCTAAACGGAAAACTGTTTTTT
CASSSRGTLNGKLFF
>TRBJ2-7|few|-|TRBV20-1
TGCAGTGCTAGAGATTTGTCAGGATTTCCCTACGAGCAGTACTTC
CSARDLSGFPYEQYF
>TRBJ1-6|-|-|TRBV19
TGTGCCAGTAGTATAACCCTGCGGGGTTCACCCCTCCACTTT
CASSITLRGSPLHF
>TRBJ1-1|many|-|TRBV7-6
TGTGCCAGCGGGGGGGGGGGCGCGGTGCCAGCTTTCTTT
CASGGGGAVPAFF
>TRBJ1-2|many|-|TRBV28
TGTGCCAGCAGTTTTAACCCTAAACAGGCGTCCTATGGCTACACCTTC
CASSFNPKQASYGYTF
>TRBJ2-3|-|-|TRBV7-9
TGTGCCAGCAGCGCGGGACCACCCCCAAGCACAGATACGCAGTATTTT
CASSAGPPPSTDTQYF
>TRBJ1-3|few|-|TRBV11-2
TGTGCCAGCAGCTTAAGTAGAAACTCTGGAAACACCATATATTTT
CASSLSRNSGNTIYF